This entry is about one T cell receptor (beta chain). Its specificity is unknown. This sample is drawn from a study of beta chain features in type 1 diabetes. Notes on the study in general: Type 1 diabetes patients had TCRB CDR3s that were shorter (moderately but significantly so) in all four CD4+ subsets.

Sorted cells reached over 95% purity in every population. cDNA synthesis used the whole RNA isolate, giving expressed TCRB sequences. TCRdb's table, derived via immunoSEQ multiplex PCR, lists solely in-frame clones and lacks some. The sample holds 220,000 or so clones; more than 65% are singletons and the top ten take almost 0.055%. Germline CDR1 and CDR2: SGHTA and FQGNSA. The CDR3 contains 18 residues. Trimming pared 0 bases from V and 3 bases from J, leaving 18 bases between. The V and J genes are TRBV7-2 and TRBJ2-4; D may be TRBD2 (5 bases). The specimen sequenced was naive CD4+ T cells from blood. The sequence was obtained from a man younger than 45 in good health. CDR3: CASSLAISRRVGKNIQYF. Here the CDR3 DNA reads TGTGCCAGCAGCTTAGCTATCAGTCGGCGGGTGGGCAAAAACATTCAGTACTTC. Looking up the rest from reference TRBV7-2 and TRBJ2-4 gives the full variable domain: GAGVSQSPSNKVTEKGKDVELRCDPISGHTALYWYRQSLGQGLEFLIYFQGNSAPDKSGLPSDRFSAERTGGSVSTLTIQRTQQEDSAVYLCASSLAISRRVGKNIQYFGAGTRLSVL.